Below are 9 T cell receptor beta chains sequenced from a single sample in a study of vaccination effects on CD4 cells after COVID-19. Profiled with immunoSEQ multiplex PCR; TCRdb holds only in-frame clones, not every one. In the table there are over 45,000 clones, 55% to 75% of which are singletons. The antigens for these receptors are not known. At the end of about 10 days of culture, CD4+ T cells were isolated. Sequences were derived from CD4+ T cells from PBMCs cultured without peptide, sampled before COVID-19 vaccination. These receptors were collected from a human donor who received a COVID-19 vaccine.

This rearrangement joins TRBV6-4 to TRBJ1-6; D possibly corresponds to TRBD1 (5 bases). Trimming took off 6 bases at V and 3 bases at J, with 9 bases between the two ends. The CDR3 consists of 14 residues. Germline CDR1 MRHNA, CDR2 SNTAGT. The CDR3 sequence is CASRDTNYNSPLHF. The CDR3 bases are TGTGCCAGCAGGGACACCAACTATAATTCACCCCTCCACTTT.

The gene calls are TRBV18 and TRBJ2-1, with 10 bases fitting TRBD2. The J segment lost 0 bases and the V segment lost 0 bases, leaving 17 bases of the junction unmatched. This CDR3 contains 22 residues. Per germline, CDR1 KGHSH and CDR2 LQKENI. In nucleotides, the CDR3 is TGTGCCAGCTCACCACCGTTCATCTCTAGCGGGAGAAACGTTGGCTCCTACAATGAGCAGTTCTTC. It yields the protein CASSPPFISSGRNVGSYNEQFF.

The CDR3 region is CASGLTLNTEAFF. As DNA, the CDR3 is TGTGCCAGCGGGCTTACGCTGAACACTGAAGCTTTCTTT. The rearrangement uses TRBV9 and TRBJ1-1; D is uncertain. Per germline, CDR1 SGDLS and CDR2 YYNGEE. This CDR3 contains 13 residues. V was clipped by 7 bases and J by 0 bases, with 10 bases between them.

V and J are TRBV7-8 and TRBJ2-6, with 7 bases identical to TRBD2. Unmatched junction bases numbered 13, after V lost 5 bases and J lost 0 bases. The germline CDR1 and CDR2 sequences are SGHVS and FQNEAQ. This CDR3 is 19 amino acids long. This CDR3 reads CASSPFLRGDSSGANVLTF. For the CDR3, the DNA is TGTGCCAGCAGCCCCTTTCTCCGGGGGGATAGCTCTGGGGCCAACGTCCTGACTTTC.

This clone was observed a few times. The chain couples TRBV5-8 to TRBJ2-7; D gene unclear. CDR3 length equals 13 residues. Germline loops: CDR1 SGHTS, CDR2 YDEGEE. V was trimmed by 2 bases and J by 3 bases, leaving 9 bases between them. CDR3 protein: CASSFRTVYEQYF. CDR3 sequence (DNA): TGTGCCAGCAGCTTTCGAACCGTCTACGAGCAGTACTTC.

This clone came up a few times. CDR3 nucleotide sequence: TGTGCCAGCAGCCATCCCGGCGGGGGTTCCCACAATGAGCAGTTCTTC. Its protein is CASSHPGGGSHNEQFF. The genes are TRBV3-1 (or the pseudogene TRBV3-2) and TRBJ2-1; 7 bases are shared with TRBD2. V shed 3 bases, J shed 5 bases, and the junction held 10 bases outside the gene matches. The CDR3 contains 16 residues. The germline CDR1 and CDR2 sequences are LGHDT and YNNKEL (reference sequence).

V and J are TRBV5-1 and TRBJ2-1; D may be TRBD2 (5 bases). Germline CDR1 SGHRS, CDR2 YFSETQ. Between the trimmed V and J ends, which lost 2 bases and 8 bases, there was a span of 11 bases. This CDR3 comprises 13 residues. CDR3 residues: CASSFSSDYEQFF. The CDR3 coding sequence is TGCGCCAGCAGCTTTTCCTCGGACTATGAGCAGTTCTTC.

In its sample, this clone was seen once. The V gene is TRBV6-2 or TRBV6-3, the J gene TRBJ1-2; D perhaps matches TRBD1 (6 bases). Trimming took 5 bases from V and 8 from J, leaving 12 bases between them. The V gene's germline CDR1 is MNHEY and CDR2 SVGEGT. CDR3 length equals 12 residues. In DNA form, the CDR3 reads TGTGCCAGCAGTAACACAGGGTTGGGCTACACCTTC. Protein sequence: CASSNTGLGYTF.

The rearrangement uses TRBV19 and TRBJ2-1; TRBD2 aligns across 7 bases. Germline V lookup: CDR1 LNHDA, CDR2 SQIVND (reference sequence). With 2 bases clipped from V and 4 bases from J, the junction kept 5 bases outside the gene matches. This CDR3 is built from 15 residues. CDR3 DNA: TGTGCCAGTAGTATATCCAAGGGAGGGTACAATGAGCAGTTCTTC. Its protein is CASSISKGGYNEQFF.